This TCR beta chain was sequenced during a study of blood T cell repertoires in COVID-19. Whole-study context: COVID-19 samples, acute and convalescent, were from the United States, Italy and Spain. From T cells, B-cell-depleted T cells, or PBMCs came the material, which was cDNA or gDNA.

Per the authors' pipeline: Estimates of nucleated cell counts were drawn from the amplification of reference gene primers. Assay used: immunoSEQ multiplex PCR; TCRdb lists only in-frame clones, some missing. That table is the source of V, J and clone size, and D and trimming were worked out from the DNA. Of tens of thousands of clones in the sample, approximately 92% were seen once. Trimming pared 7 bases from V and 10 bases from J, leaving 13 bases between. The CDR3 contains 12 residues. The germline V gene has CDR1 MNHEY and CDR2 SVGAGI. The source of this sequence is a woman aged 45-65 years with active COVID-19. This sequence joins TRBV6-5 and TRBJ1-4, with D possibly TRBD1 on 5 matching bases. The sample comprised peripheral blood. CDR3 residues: CASTSGRAKLFF. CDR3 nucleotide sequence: TGTGCCAGCACATCCGGCAGGGCAAAACTGTTTTTT.